Sequencing of this TCR beta chain was carried out in a study of OX40 agonist ivuxolimab in advanced cancers. The CDR3 is 15 residues long. Germline CDR1 SNHLY, CDR2 FYNNEI. V was trimmed by 6 bases and J by 0 bases, leaving 15 bases between them. Sequencing used immunoSEQ multiplex PCR; TCRdb keeps in-frame clones, though not all of them. Of tens of thousands of clones detected, roughly 80% appear once; the ten largest clones hold roughly 25%. Cycle 7 day 1, cycle 4 day 1, and baseline were the timepoints at which blood was sampled. The sequence was obtained from an adult with an advanced solid tumor such as melanoma, head and neck, liver or kidney cancer. The sequencing used CD4+ or CD8+ T cells sorted from blood, collected in a trial of the OX40 agonist ivuxolimab. V usage is TRBV2 and J usage is TRBJ2-7; D might be TRBD1 (6 bases). The CDR3 nucleotides read TGTGCCAGCAGGGACACAGGGACGAGCTCCTACGAGCAGTACTTC. Its translation is CASRDTGTSSYEQYF.